The clone carrying this T cell receptor (beta chain) was seen repeatedly, ten times or more. The target antigen is unknown. PBMCs were obtained from 8.5 to 10 ml of fresh peripheral blood. TCR beta CDR3 regions were amplified from RNA transcripts. RT-PCR was first run with HTBI primers, then multiplex PCR in a second round. TCRdb reprocessed the multiplex PCR reads via MiXCR and lists one record per CDR3 protein. In the table there are about 210,000 distinct CDR3 sequences, about 32% of which are singletons. The data were obtained in a study of Graves' ophthalmopathy and Graves' hyperthyroidism. The V and J ends lost 0 bases and 2 bases respectively, with 11 bases between them. The V gene's germline CDR1 is MNHEY and CDR2 SVGAGI. This CDR3 has 15 amino acids. Study-level results: A roughly 81% specificity and about 90% sensitivity were achieved by a 13-signature model that separated ophthalmopathy from stable hyperthyroidism.

Material: peripheral blood. The sequence derives from a man aged 45-60 years with Graves' ophthalmopathy. The chain uses TRBV6-5 and TRBJ2-7; the D is unclear. The CDR3 loop is CASSYSRAGPYEQYF. In DNA, the CDR3 is TGTGCCAGCAGTTACTCGCGTGCCGGGCCCTACGAGCAGTACTTC.